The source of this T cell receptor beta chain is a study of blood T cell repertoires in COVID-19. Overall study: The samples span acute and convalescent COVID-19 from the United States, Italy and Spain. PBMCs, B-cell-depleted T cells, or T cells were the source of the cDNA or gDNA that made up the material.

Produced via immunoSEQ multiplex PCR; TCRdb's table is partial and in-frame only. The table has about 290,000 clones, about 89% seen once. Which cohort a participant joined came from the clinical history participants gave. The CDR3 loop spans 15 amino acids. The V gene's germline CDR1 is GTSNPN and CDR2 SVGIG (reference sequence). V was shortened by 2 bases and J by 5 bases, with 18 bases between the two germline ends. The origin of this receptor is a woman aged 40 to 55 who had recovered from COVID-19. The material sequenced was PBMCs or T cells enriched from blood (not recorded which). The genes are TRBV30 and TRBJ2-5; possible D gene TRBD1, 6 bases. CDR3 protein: CAWSLWDRRGETQYF. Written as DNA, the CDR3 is TGTGCCTGGAGTCTCTGGGACCGAAGGGGGGAGACCCAGTACTTC.